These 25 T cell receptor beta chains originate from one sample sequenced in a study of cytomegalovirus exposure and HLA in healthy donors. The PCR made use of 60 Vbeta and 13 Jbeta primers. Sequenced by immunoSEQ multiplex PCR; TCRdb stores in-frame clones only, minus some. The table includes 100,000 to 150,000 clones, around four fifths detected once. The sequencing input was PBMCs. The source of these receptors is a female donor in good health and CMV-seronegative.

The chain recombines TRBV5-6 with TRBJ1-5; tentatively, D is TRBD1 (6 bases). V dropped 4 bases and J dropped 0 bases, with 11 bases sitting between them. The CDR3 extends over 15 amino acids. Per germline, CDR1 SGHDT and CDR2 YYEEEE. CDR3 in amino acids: CASSPGVASNQPQHF. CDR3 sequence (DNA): TGTGCCAGCAGCCCAGGGGTGGCTAGCAATCAGCCCCAGCATTTT. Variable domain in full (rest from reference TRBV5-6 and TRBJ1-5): DAGVTQSPTHLIKTRGQQVTLRCSPKSGHDTVSWYQQALGQGPQFIFQYYEEEERQRGNFPDRFSGHQFPNYSSELNVNALLLGDSALYLCASSPGVASNQPQHFGDGTRLSIL.

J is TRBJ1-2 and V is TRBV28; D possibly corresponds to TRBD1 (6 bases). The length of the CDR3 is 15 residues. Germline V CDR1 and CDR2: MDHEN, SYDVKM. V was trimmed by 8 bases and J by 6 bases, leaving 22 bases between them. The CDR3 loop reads CASWAPGGAGDGYTF. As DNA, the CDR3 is TGTGCCAGCTGGGCTCCCGGGGGCGCGGGGGATGGCTACACCTTC.

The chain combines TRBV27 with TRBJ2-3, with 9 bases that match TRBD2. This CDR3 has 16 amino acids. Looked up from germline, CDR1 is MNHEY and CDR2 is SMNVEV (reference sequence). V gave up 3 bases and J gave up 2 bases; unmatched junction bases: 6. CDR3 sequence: CASSLGAGGNTDTQYF. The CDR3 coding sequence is TGTGCCAGCAGTTTGGGGGCGGGAGGGAACACAGATACGCAGTATTTT.

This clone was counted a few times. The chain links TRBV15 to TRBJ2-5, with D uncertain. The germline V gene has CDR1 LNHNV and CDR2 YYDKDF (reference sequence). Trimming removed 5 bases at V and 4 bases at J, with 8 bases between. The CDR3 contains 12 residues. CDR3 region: CATSQVGETQYF. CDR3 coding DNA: TGTGCCACCAGCCAGGTGGGAGAGACCCAGTACTTC.

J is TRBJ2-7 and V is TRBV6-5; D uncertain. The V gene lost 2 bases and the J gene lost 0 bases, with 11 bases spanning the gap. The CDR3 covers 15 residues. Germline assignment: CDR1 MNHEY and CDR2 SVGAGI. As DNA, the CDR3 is TGTGCCAGCAGTTACAGCTCTCCGAGCTCCTACGAGCAGTACTTC. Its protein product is CASSYSSPSSYEQYF.

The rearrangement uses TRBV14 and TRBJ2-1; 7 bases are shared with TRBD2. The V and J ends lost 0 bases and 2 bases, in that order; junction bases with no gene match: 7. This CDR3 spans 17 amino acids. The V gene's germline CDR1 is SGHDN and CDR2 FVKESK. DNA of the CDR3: TGTGCCAGCAGCCAAGATACCCCAGCGGGACCCTACAATGAGCAGTTCTTC. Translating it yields CASSQDTPAGPYNEQFF.

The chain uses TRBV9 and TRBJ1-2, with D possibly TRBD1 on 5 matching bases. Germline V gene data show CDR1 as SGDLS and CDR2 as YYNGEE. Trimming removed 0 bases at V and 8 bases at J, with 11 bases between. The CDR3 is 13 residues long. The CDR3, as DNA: TGTGCCAGCAGCGTAGATGGAGGGACCGGCTACACCTTC. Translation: CASSVDGGTGYTF.

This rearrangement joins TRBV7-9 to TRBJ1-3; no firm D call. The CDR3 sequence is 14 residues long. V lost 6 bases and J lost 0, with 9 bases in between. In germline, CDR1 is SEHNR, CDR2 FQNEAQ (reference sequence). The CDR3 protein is CASRPGNSGNTIYF. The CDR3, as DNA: TGTGCCAGCAGGCCAGGCAACTCTGGAAACACCATATATTTT.

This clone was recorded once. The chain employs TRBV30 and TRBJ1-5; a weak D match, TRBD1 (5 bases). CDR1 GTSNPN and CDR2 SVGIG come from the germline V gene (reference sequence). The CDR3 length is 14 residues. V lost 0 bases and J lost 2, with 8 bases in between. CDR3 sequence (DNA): TGTGCCTGGAGTGTCCAGGGTGGCAATCAGCCCCAGCATTTT. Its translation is CAWSVQGGNQPQHF.

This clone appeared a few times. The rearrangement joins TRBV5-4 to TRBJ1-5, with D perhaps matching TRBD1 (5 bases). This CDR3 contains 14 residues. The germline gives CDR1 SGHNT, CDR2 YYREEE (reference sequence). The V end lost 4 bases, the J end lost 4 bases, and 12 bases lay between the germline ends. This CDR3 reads CASSRGLGNQPQHF. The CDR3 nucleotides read TGTGCCAGCAGCCGGGGACTTGGGAATCAGCCCCAGCATTTT.

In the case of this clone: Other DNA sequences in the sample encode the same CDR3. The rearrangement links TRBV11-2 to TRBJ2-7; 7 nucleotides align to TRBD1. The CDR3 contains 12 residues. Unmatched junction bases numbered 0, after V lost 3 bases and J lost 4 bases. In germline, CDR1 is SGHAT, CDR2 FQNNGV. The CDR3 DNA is TGTGCCAGCAGCTTGGACAGGTACGAGCAGTACTTC. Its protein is CASSLDRYEQYF.

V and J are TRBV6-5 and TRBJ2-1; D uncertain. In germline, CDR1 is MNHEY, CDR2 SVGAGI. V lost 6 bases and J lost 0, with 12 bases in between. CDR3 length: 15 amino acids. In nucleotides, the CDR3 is TGTGCCAGCAGGCGACTCCAGAGCTCCTACAATGAGCAGTTCTTC. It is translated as CASRRLQSSYNEQFF.

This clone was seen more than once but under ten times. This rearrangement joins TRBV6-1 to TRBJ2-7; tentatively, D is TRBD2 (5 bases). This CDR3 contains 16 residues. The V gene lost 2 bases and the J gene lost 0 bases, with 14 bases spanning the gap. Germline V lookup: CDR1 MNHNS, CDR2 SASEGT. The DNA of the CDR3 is TGTGCCAGCAGTGAAAGTCTAGCTGCAAGCTCCTACGAGCAGTACTTC. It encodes CASSESLAASSYEQYF.

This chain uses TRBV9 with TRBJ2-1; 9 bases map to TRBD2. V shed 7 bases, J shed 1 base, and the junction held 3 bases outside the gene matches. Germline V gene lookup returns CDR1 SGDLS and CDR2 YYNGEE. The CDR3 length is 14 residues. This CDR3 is CASATSGSYNEQFF. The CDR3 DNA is TGTGCCAGCGCCACTAGCGGGTCCTACAATGAGCAGTTCTTC.

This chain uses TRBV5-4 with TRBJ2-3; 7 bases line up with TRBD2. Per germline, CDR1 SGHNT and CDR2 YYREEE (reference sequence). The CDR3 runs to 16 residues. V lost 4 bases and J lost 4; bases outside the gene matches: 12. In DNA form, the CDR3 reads TGTGCCAGCAGCCCGGGAGGACTAGGTGGGGCAGATACGCAGTATTTT. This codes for CASSPGGLGGADTQYF.

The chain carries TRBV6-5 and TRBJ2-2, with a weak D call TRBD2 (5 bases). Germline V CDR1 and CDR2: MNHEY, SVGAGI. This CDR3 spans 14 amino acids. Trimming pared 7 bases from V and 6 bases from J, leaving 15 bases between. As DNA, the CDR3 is TGTGCCAGCATCTCTCCCGGCGGGTCCGGGGAGCTGTTTTTT. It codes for CASISPGGSGELFF.

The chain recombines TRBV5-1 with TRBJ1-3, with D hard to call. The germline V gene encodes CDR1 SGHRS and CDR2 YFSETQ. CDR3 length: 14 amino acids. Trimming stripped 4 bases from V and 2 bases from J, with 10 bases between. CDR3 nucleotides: TGCGCCAGCAGCCCCTCACAAACTGGAAACACCATATATTTT. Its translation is CASSPSQTGNTIYF.

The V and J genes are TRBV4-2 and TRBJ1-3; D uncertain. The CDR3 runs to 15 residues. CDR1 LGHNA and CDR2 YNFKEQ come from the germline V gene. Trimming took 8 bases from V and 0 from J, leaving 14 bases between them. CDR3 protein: CASSPAPGSGNTIYF. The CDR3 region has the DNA TGTGCCAGCTCCCCGGCTCCGGGCTCTGGAAACACCATATATTTT.

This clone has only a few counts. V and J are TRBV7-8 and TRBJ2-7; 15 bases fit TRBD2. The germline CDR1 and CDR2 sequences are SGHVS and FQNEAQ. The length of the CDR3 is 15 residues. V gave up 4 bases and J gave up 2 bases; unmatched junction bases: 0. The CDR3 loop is CASSWTSGRAYEQYF. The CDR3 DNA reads TGTGCCAGCAGCTGGACTAGCGGGAGGGCCTACGAGCAGTACTTC.

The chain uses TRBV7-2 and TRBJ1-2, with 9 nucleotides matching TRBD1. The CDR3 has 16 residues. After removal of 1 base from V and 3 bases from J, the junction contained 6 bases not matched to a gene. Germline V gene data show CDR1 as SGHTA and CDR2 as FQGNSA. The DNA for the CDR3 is TGTGCCAGCAGCTTAGTGACAGGGGGGTATGACTATGGCTACACCTTC. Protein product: CASSLVTGGYDYGYTF.

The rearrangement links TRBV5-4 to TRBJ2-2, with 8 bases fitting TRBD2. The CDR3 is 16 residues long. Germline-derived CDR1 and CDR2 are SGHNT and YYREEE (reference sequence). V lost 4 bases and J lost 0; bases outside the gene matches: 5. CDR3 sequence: CASSTGLAANTGELFF. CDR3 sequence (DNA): TGTGCCAGCAGCACCGGACTAGCCGCGAACACCGGGGAGCTGTTTTTT.

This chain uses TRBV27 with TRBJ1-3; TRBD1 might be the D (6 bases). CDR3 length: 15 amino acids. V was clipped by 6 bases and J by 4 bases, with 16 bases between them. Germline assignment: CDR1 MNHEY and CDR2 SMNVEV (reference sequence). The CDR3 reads CASSPRGGFGNTIYF. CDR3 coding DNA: TGTGCCAGCAGCCCGAGGGGGGGGTTCGGAAACACCATATATTTT.

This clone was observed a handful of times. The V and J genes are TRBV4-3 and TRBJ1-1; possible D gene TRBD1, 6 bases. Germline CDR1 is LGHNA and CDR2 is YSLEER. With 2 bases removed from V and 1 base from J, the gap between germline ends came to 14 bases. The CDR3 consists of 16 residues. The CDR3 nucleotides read TGCGCCAGCAGCCAATATACGACAGGCTGGAACACTGAAGCTTTCTTT. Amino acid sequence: CASSQYTTGWNTEAFF.

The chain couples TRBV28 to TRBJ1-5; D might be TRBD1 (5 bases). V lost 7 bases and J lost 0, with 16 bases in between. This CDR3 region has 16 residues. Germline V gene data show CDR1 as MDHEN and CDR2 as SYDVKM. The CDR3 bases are TGTGCCAGCATTACAGGCGGCACGGATAGCAATCAGCCCCAGCATTTT. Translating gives CASITGGTDSNQPQHF.

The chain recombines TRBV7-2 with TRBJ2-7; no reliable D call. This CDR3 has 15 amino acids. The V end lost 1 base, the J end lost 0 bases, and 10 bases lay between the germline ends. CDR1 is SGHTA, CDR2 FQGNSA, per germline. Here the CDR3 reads CASSLVPHNSYEQYF. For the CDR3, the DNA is TGTGCCAGCAGCTTAGTTCCACATAACTCCTACGAGCAGTACTTC.